What follows are 23 T cell receptor beta chains derived from one specimen sequenced in a study of siplizumab effects on memory and regulatory T cells. Only in-frame clones appear in the TCRdb table, and some are missing; sequencing was by immunoSEQ multiplex PCR. The table lists around 100,000 clones, more than 85% of them singletons. Sequencing used CD4+ T cells sorted from blood. All receptors derive from a human donor in good health. Some clones in this sample may be carry-over from other donors' samples.

The chain has TRBV5-6 and TRBJ2-7; TRBD2 matches at 13 bases. The CDR3 is 15 amino acids. V was pared by 4 bases and J by 4 bases, with 5 bases of the junction left unmatched. Germline lookup yields CDR1 SGHDT and CDR2 YYEEEE. For the CDR3, the DNA is TGTGCCAGCAGCGAACTAGCGGGAGGGTGGTACGAGCAGTACTTC. Translation: CASSELAGGWYEQYF.

V usage is TRBV14 and J usage is TRBJ1-2; D is possibly TRBD1 (5 bases). Germline V gene sequence: CDR1 SGHDN, CDR2 FVKESK. There are 14 residues in the CDR3. Between the trimmed V and J ends, which lost 0 bases and 7 bases, there was a span of 12 bases. Written as DNA, the CDR3 is TGTGCCAGCAGCCAAGATACCAGGGTGTCTGGCTACACCTTC. Protein product: CASSQDTRVSGYTF.

The gene calls are TRBV19 and TRBJ2-7; D may be TRBD1 (5 bases). The CDR3 extends over 13 amino acids. Trimming removed 5 bases at V and 4 bases at J, with 12 bases between. Germline lookup yields CDR1 LNHDA and CDR2 SQIVND (reference sequence). CDR3 in amino acids: CASSEQGRYEQYF. The CDR3 DNA sequence: TGTGCCAGTAGTGAGCAGGGTAGGTACGAGCAGTACTTC.

This clone was recorded once. The rearrangement links TRBV28 to TRBJ1-4, with D unclear. Trimming shortened V by 4 bases and J by 0 bases, and 15 bases separated the two germline ends. There are 17 residues in the CDR3. The germline CDR1 and CDR2 sequences are MDHEN and SYDVKM. The CDR3 DNA follows: TGTGCCAGCAGTTCGCCTTTTGAGCCAGCAACTAATGAAAAACTGTTTTTT. It yields the protein CASSSPFEPATNEKLFF.

The chain carries TRBV6-1 and TRBJ2-1, with 15 bases fitting TRBD2. CDR3 length: 14 residues. With 6 bases clipped from V and 9 bases from J, the junction kept 3 bases outside the gene matches. The germline CDR1 and CDR2 sequences are MNHNS and SASEGT. CDR3 region: CASRGLAGGGEQFF. The CDR3 nucleotides are TGTGCCAGCAGGGGACTAGCGGGAGGTGGTGAGCAGTTCTTC.

This chain uses TRBV28 with TRBJ2-7; no clear D. V was cut by 7 bases and J by 3 bases, with 10 bases left in between. The CDR3 extends over 12 amino acids. Germline V gene data show CDR1 as MDHEN and CDR2 as SYDVKM. The CDR3 loop is CASNEKGYEQYF. CDR3 in DNA: TGTGCCAGCAATGAAAAGGGCTACGAGCAGTACTTC.

The chain employs TRBV6-5 and TRBJ2-1; D not resolved. The germline V gene encodes CDR1 MNHEY and CDR2 SVGAGI. V was pared by 8 bases and J by 0 bases, with 8 bases between. This CDR3 comprises 13 residues. CDR3 DNA: TGTGCCAGCTTTAGGGCCTCCTACAATGAGCAGTTCTTC. Translation gives CASFRASYNEQFF.

As to this clone: The same CDR3 is also encoded by other DNA sequences in this sample. This chain joins TRBV6-1 and TRBJ1-2, with D tentatively TRBD1 (5 bases). The CDR3 has 14 residues. The V end lost 0 bases, the J end lost 4 bases, and 9 bases lay between the germline ends. Germline CDR1 and CDR2: MNHNS and SASEGT. CDR3 sequence: CASSEAGGVYGYTF. In nucleotides, the CDR3 is TGTGCCAGCAGTGAAGCGGGGGGGGTCTATGGCTACACCTTC.

Note on this clone: The identical CDR3 is also encoded by other nucleotide sequences in the sample. The chain joins TRBV5-1 to TRBJ2-3; 8 bases are a match to TRBD1. The CDR3 spans 14 residues. Germline lookup yields CDR1 SGHRS and CDR2 YFSETQ. V trimming: 4 bases; J trimming: 5 bases; junction bases outside the gene matches: 6. CDR3 protein: CASSPDRGRDTQYF. The DNA for the CDR3 is TGCGCCAGCAGCCCCGACAGGGGAAGAGATACGCAGTATTTT.

The chain combines TRBV28 with TRBJ2-5, with D perhaps matching TRBD2 (6 bases). The J call may be mistaken, given a closer DNA end match to TRBJ2-7. Germline V gene sequence: CDR1 MDHEN, CDR2 SYDVKM. The CDR3 is made up of 14 amino acids. The CDR3, as DNA: TGTGCCAGCACCCTCTTCCTAGCGTCCAGCGAGCAGTACTTC. It yields the protein CASTLFLASSEQYF.

This clone showed up just once. V usage is TRBV5-6 and J usage is TRBJ2-1; 10 positions agree with TRBD2. Germline CDR1 is SGHDT and CDR2 is YYEEEE. The CDR3 runs to 15 residues. V was clipped by 2 bases and J by 9 bases; unmatched bases: 8. CDR3 in amino acids: CASSFASGRASEQFF. In nucleotides, the CDR3 is TGTGCCAGCAGCTTTGCGAGCGGGAGGGCCTCTGAGCAGTTCTTC.

V usage is TRBV6-5 and J usage is TRBJ2-2, with D possibly TRBD2 on 5 matching bases. Germline loops: CDR1 MNHEY, CDR2 SVGAGI. The CDR3 extends over 14 amino acids. Trimming removed 2 bases at V and 6 bases at J, with 10 bases between. The CDR3 DNA is TGTGCCAGCAGTTACGGTGAGGGAGCCGGGGAGCTGTTTTTT. Amino acid sequence: CASSYGEGAGELFF.

The CDR3 DNA follows: TGTGCCAGCAGCACCGCAGGGCAATGGCCCCAGCATTTT. The encoded protein is CASSTAGQWPQHF. This rearrangement joins TRBV9 to TRBJ1-5; possibly TRBD1 for D (5 bases). V was pared by 4 bases and J by 9 bases, with 14 bases between. Germline CDR1 reads SGDLS; CDR2 reads YYNGEE. The CDR3 is 13 residues long.

The genes are TRBV28 and TRBJ1-2; 12 nucleotides agree with TRBD1. Looked up from germline, CDR1 is MDHEN and CDR2 is SYDVKM. CDR3 length: 19 residues. The V segment lost 6 bases and the J segment 4 bases; nucleotides outside the gene matches: 18. The CDR3 here is CASRTPPGTGGDTGYGYTF. The DNA of the CDR3 is TGTGCCAGCAGGACCCCACCGGGGACAGGGGGCGATACGGGCTATGGCTACACCTTC.

The rearrangement joins TRBV6-4 to TRBJ1-2; TRBD1 matches at 7 bases. The CDR3 has 17 amino acids. CDR1 and CDR2 (germline): MRHNA, SNTAGT. V lost 6 bases, J lost 6 bases, and 19 bases stayed unmatched. The chain's CDR3 is CASRAPGQRLLLHGYTF. CDR3 DNA: TGTGCCAGCAGAGCGCCGGGACAGAGACTATTATTACATGGCTACACCTTC.

The V call is TRBV6-6, the J call TRBJ2-3, with a tentative D call TRBD1 (6 bases). Germline-derived CDR1 and CDR2 are MNHNY and SVGAGI (reference sequence). CDR3 size: 15 residues. Trimming shortened V by 2 bases and J by 2 bases, and 11 bases separated the two germline ends. DNA of the CDR3: TGTGCCAGCAGTTACAGGGGGAGCGCCACAGATACGCAGTATTTT. Protein product: CASSYRGSATDTQYF.

The chain combines TRBV14 with TRBJ2-7; D is unclear. The V gene's germline CDR1 is SGHDN and CDR2 FVKESK. The V end lost 0 bases, the J end lost 4 bases, and 10 bases lay between the germline ends. The CDR3 extends over 14 amino acids. For the CDR3, the DNA is TGTGCCAGCAGCCAAGACAGCAGCAGGTACGAGCAGTACTTC. This gives the protein CASSQDSSRYEQYF.

The chain is built from TRBV30 and TRBJ2-7, with TRBD2 identical over 13 bases. Germline V gene data show CDR1 as GTSNPN and CDR2 as SVGIG (reference sequence). The trim removed 5 bases at V and 3 bases at J, leaving 13 bases unmatched. The CDR3 has 17 amino acids. The DNA for the CDR3 is TGTGCCTGGGCAGGGGGACGGCGGACTAGCGGGAGCTACGAGCAGTACTTC. Amino acids: CAWAGGRRTSGSYEQYF.

The chain recombines TRBV7-2 with TRBJ1-5; D ambiguous. Germline loops: CDR1 SGHTA, CDR2 FQGNSA. V was cut by 3 bases and J by 4 bases, with 10 bases left in between. The CDR3 totals 14 residues. The CDR3 spells CASSLPLENQPQHF. As DNA, the CDR3 is TGTGCCAGCAGCTTGCCCTTGGAAAATCAGCCCCAGCATTTT.

The chain couples TRBV9 to TRBJ2-1; TRBD2 matches at 7 bases. This CDR3 has 15 residues. The V gene end was trimmed by 6 bases and the J gene end by 8 bases; junction bases not matched to a gene: 14. Germline values: CDR1 SGDLS, CDR2 YYNGEE. The CDR3, as DNA: TGTGCCAGCAACGTTGGCGGGAGACCAGGCTATGAGCAGTTCTTC. Amino acids: CASNVGGRPGYEQFF.

Notes on this clone: The sample has other DNA sequences that encode this CDR3 too. This sequence joins TRBV28 and TRBJ2-7; the D gene could be TRBD1 or TRBD2 (5 bases each). From germline, CDR1 is MDHEN and CDR2 SYDVKM. V lost 5 bases, J lost 4 bases, and 9 bases lay in between. The CDR3 contains 12 residues. As DNA, the CDR3 is TGTGCCAGCAGTCGTGAGGGGTACGAGCAGTACTTC. This sequence encodes CASSREGYEQYF.

This chain uses TRBV14 with TRBJ2-1; possibly TRBD1 for D (6 bases). In germline, CDR1 is SGHDN, CDR2 FVKESK. The CDR3 runs 11 residues. V shed 5 bases and J shed 15 bases, with 14 bases lying between them. CDR3 protein: CASSSGVGRFF. CDR3 DNA: TGTGCCAGCAGCTCAGGGGTGGGTCGGTTCTTC. Full variable domain (remainder filled in from reference TRBV14 and TRBJ2-1): EAGVTQFPSHSVIEKGQTVTLRCDPISGHDNLYWYRRVMGKEIKFLLHFVKESKQDESGMPNNRFLAERTGGTYSTLKVQPAELEDSGVYFCASSSGVGRFFGPGTRLTVL.

This clone occurred once. The chain is built from TRBV7-9 and TRBJ2-1, with D maybe TRBD2 (6 bases). V was cut by 4 bases and J by 6 bases, with 16 bases left in between. Per the germline V gene, CDR1 is SEHNR and CDR2 is FQNEAQ (reference sequence). There are 15 residues in the CDR3. This CDR3 is CASSSFTGARNEQFF. The CDR3 bases are TGTGCCAGCAGCTCCTTCACGGGAGCTCGCAATGAGCAGTTCTTC.